This T cell receptor (beta chain) emerged from a study of naive and memory T cell subsets. Study-wide results and caveats: In naive cells, over 95% of TCR sequences were seen only once. Gini index rose across naive, CM, EM and EMRA in CD4 and CD8.

A remark on this clonotype: The antigen is not known.

Overnight CMV lysate stimulation of fresh PBMCs defined donor CMV status by CD4+ IFNgamma. The beta constant-region primer was an equimolar mix of two oligonucleotides covering TRBC1 and TRBC2. The ligated cDNA underwent four PCR rounds using SP2 and nested alpha and beta constant-region primers. TCRdb recomputed calls from the UMI-ligation and nested PCR reads with MiXCR, one row per CDR3 protein. Of around 23,000 distinct CDR3 sequences in the sample, roughly 9.6% are singletons; the top ten hold 18%. Trimming cost V 3 bases and J 5 bases; bases outside gene matches: 5. The CDR3 is 14 amino acids. The origin of this receptor is a human donor in good health. The V call is TRBV12-3 or TRBV12-4, the J call TRBJ2-5; TRBD1 agrees at 8 bases. The sequencing input was central memory CD8+ T cells from blood. CDR3 amino acids: CASSLETGEETQYF. The CDR3 DNA reads TGTGCCAGCAGTTTGGAGACAGGGGAGGAGACCCAGTACTTC.